The next 19 T cell receptor beta chains were all read from a single sample in a study of blood T cell repertoires in COVID-19. Here immunoSEQ multiplex PCR was the method, and the copy in TCRdb shows in-frame clones only, minus some. The profile shows 310,000 or so clones, roughly 90% of them singletons. Sequenced: peripheral blood. The source is a woman in her forties or fifties who had recovered from COVID-19.

This rearrangement joins TRBV6-4 to TRBJ1-5, with TRBD1 identical over 9 bases. V dropped 0 bases and J dropped 1; count of bases not matched to a gene: 4. The V gene's germline CDR1 is MRHNA and CDR2 SNTAGT. This CDR3 spans 17 amino acids. Written as DNA, the CDR3 is TGTGCCAGCAGTGACTCTCGGGACAGGGTGAGCAATCAGCCCCAGCATTTT. It specifies CASSDSRDRVSNQPQHF.

The chain carries TRBV30 and TRBJ1-2, with D uncertain. Per the germline V gene, CDR1 is GTSNPN and CDR2 is SVGIG (reference sequence). The V end was cut by 7 bases, the J end by 3 bases, with 6 bases between. CDR3 length: 10 residues. The CDR3 region is CAYQYYGYTF. CDR3 coding DNA: TGTGCCTATCAATACTATGGCTACACCTTC.

The chain links TRBV18 to TRBJ2-6; unclear D gene. CDR3 length: 17 amino acids. Germline lookup yields CDR1 KGHSH and CDR2 LQKENI. The V end was cut by 3 bases, the J end by 0 bases, with 12 bases between. CDR3 loop: CASSPNTQVSGANVLTF. The CDR3 nucleotides are TGTGCCAGCTCACCGAATACTCAGGTCTCTGGGGCCAACGTCCTGACTTTC.

CDR3 nucleotide sequence: TGTGCCATTACAGGGGGGAATGGCTACACCTTC. Protein sequence: CAITGGNGYTF. The V and J genes are TRBV10-3 and TRBJ1-2, with 8 bases matching TRBD1. The J segment lost 6 bases and the V segment lost 9 bases, leaving 3 bases of the junction unmatched. The germline V gene encodes CDR1 ENHRY and CDR2 SYGVKD. The CDR3 is 11 residues long.

V gene TRBV29-1 combines with J gene TRBJ1-1, with a weak D call TRBD1 (6 bases). The germline V gene encodes CDR1 SQVTM and CDR2 ANQGSEA. Trimming cost V 7 bases and J 5 bases, with 14 bases left between them. CDR3 length: 12 residues. The CDR3 nucleotides are TGCAGCGGGTCAGGGGCGAAGACTGAAGCTTTCTTT. It encodes CSGSGAKTEAFF.

This rearrangement joins TRBV28 to TRBJ2-1; 10 bases line up with TRBD2. The CDR3 is made up of 15 amino acids. The ends lost 3 bases at V and 6 bases at J; junction bases unmatched: 5. Germline CDR1 MDHEN, CDR2 SYDVKM. CDR3 nucleotides: TGTGCCAGCAGTTTTCTTAGCGGGAGGACCAATGAGCAGTTCTTC. It yields the protein CASSFLSGRTNEQFF.

The J gene is TRBJ2-5, the V gene TRBV9; D possibly corresponds to TRBD1 (6 bases). V was shortened by 3 bases and J by 3 bases, with 9 bases between the two germline ends. The CDR3 sequence is 13 residues long. Per the germline V gene, CDR1 is SGDLS and CDR2 is YYNGEE. The CDR3 DNA is TGTGCCAGCAGCGCCGGACAGAAAGAGACCCAGTACTTC. The encoded protein is CASSAGQKETQYF.

This clone appeared once. This sequence joins TRBV7-8 and TRBJ2-4; D perhaps matches TRBD1 (5 bases). Germline V gene data show CDR1 as SGHVS and CDR2 as FQNEAQ. The V end was cut by 5 bases, the J end by 2 bases, with 19 bases between. The CDR3 has 17 amino acids. CDR3 residues: CASSQDLIGATKNIQYF. CDR3 sequence (DNA): TGTGCCAGCAGCCAGGACCTGATAGGGGCAACCAAAAACATTCAGTACTTC.

The V gene is TRBV24-1, the J gene TRBJ2-5; D perhaps matches TRBD2 (5 bases). Germline V gene lookup returns CDR1 KGHDR and CDR2 SFDVKD. The CDR3 extends over 15 amino acids. Deletions cut 0 bases from V and 3 bases from J, with 10 bases between. The CDR3 nucleotides read TGTGCCACCAGTGATTTGTTTCGGGGTAAAGAGACCCAGTACTTC. This sequence encodes CATSDLFRGKETQYF.

This chain links TRBV7-2 with TRBJ2-1; D possibly corresponds to TRBD2 (7 bases). This CDR3 is built from 16 residues. CDR1 is SGHTA and CDR2 is FQGNSA in the germline V gene. Trimming left V 5 bases short and J 0 bases short, with 14 bases between. CDR3 in DNA: TGTGCCAGCAGCCTAAGGGGGGGGAGCTCCTACAATGAGCAGTTCTTC. Protein sequence: CASSLRGGSSYNEQFF. Full variable domain (rest looked up from reference TRBV7-2 and TRBJ2-1): GAGVSQSPSNKVTEKGKDVELRCDPISGHTALYWYRQSLGQGLEFLIYFQGNSAPDKSGLPSDRFSAERTGGSVSTLTIQRTQQEDSAVYLCASSLRGGSSYNEQFFGPGTRLTVL.

V is TRBV28 and J is TRBJ1-5; tentatively, D is TRBD1 (5 bases). The CDR3 runs to 14 residues. V was pared by 2 bases and J by 3 bases, with 8 bases between. Germline V gene data show CDR1 as MDHEN and CDR2 as SYDVKM. CDR3 DNA: TGTGCCAGCAGTTTAAGACAGCACAATCAGCCCCAGCATTTT. Translation gives CASSLRQHNQPQHF. The whole variable domain, remainder taken from reference TRBV28 and TRBJ1-5, is DVKVTQSSRYLVKRTGEKVFLECVQDMDHENMFWYRQDPGLGLRLIYFSYDVKMKEKGDIPEGYSVSREKKERFSLILESASTNQTSMYLCASSLRQHNQPQHFGDGTRLSIL.

The chain combines TRBV7-9 with TRBJ1-1; D might be TRBD1 (5 bases). This CDR3 spans 13 amino acids. The V end lost 3 bases, the J end lost 5 bases, and 10 bases lay between the germline ends. Germline CDR1 SEHNR, CDR2 FQNEAQ (reference sequence). CDR3: CASSLGPATEAFF. In DNA form, the CDR3 reads TGTGCCAGCAGCTTGGGGCCGGCAACTGAAGCTTTCTTT.

The chain couples TRBV7-8 to TRBJ1-3, with D possibly matching TRBD1 (6 bases). The CDR3 is 13 amino acids. CDR1 and CDR2 (germline): SGHVS, FQNEAQ. Trimming left V 5 bases short and J 4 bases short, with 9 bases between. As DNA, the CDR3 is TGTGCCAGCAGCACTGGACAGGGAAACACCATATATTTT. Protein sequence: CASSTGQGNTIYF.

V is TRBV5-1 and J is TRBJ1-1, with no clear D. V was pared by 0 bases and J by 1 base, with 7 bases between. The CDR3 loop spans 14 amino acids. Germline assignment: CDR1 SGHRS and CDR2 YFSETQ. The CDR3 protein is CASSLATANTEAFF. The CDR3 DNA reads as TGCGCCAGCAGCTTGGCAACAGCGAACACTGAAGCTTTCTTT.

The rearrangement links TRBV7-2 to TRBJ2-1, with 14 bases matching TRBD2. The ends lost 3 bases at V and 0 bases at J; junction bases unmatched: 7. Germline V gene data show CDR1 as SGHTA and CDR2 as FQGNSA. This CDR3 spans 19 amino acids. As DNA, the CDR3 is TGTGCCAGCAGCTTCGGACTAGCGGGGGGCCCACGCTCCTACAATGAGCAGTTCTTC. It specifies CASSFGLAGGPRSYNEQFF.

The rearrangement links TRBV25-1 to TRBJ1-2, with D unresolved. From germline, CDR1 is MGHDK and CDR2 SYGVNS. The CDR3 spans 16 residues. V was clipped by 6 bases and J by 0 bases, with 17 bases between them. DNA for the CDR3: TGTGCCAGCAGCCCAATAAGCGGTATTTCTAACTATGGCTACACCTTC. Its protein product is CASSPISGISNYGYTF.

V is TRBV6-2 or TRBV6-3 and J is TRBJ1-1; no reliable D call. CDR1 is MNHEY, CDR2 SVGEGT, per germline. Trimming took off 2 bases at V and 0 bases at J, with 13 bases between the two ends. This CDR3 region has 16 residues. CDR3 in amino acids: CASSYPIPGMNTEAFF. In DNA, the CDR3 is TGTGCCAGCAGTTACCCAATTCCGGGAATGAACACTGAAGCTTTCTTT.

The gene calls are TRBV5-1 and TRBJ2-3; 11 bases agree with TRBD2. Germline values: CDR1 SGHRS, CDR2 YFSETQ. V trimming: 6 bases; J trimming: 4 bases; junction bases outside the gene matches: 4. There are 14 residues in the CDR3. This chain's CDR3 is CASTPGLAADTQYF. The CDR3, as DNA: TGCGCCAGCACCCCGGGACTAGCGGCAGATACGCAGTATTTT.

This clone has just one count. The V and J genes are TRBV6-5 and TRBJ1-2; no clear D gene. The germline V gene has CDR1 MNHEY and CDR2 SVGAGI. Trimming took off 4 bases at V and 8 bases at J, with 14 bases between the two ends. There are 13 residues in the CDR3. The CDR3 region has the DNA TGTGCCAGCAGTTTTAGCCGGTTGAGAGGCTACACCTTC. Its translation is CASSFSRLRGYTF.